The TCR beta chain under discussion was sequenced for a study of spatial heterogeneity in lung cancer. Study results and limitations: Quantities of ubiquitous and regional expanded TCRs paralleled ubiquitous and regional nonsynonymous mutations, respectively. For expanded intratumoral alpha and beta TCRs, counts tracked tumor mutation counts.

This clonotype has a count of ten or more. Its antigen is unidentified. The time point here: sample taken at primary tumor resection. The roughly 66 donors had untreated early-stage non-small cell lung cancer. Germline V gives CDR1 MGHRA, CDR2 YSYEKL. This CDR3 region has 17 residues. With 0 bases clipped from V and 4 bases from J, the junction kept 9 bases outside the gene matches. TCRdb re-analysed the 5' RACE reads in MiXCR, keeping a single row per CDR3 protein. The repertoire has fewer than 20,000 distinct CDR3 sequences, 7% to 7.5% of them found once; the top ten carry roughly 19%. The sequenced sample was lung tumor tissue, obtained at surgery. This TCR derives from a female donor with early-stage non-small cell lung cancer. The chain employs TRBV4-1 and TRBJ2-1; 7 bases match TRBD2. In DNA form, the CDR3 reads TGCGCCAGCAGCCAAGAAGTAGGGAGACTAGCATACAATGAGCAGTTCTTC. Protein: CASSQEVGRLAYNEQFF.